A single sample gave rise to the 15 T cell receptor beta chains below, sequenced in a study of T cell clonality in common variable immunodeficiency. Overall study results and limits: Fewer deletions and N-nucleotide insertions were reportedly seen in common variable immunodeficiency TCR beta sequences.

These receptors are not linked to any known antigen. Profiled with immunoSEQ multiplex PCR; TCRdb holds only in-frame clones, not every one. The sample holds about 34,000 clones, and no clone turns up only once. Material: peripheral blood mononuclear cells. All receptors come from a human donor with common variable immunodeficiency.

This clone has a handful of counts. The read halts 3 residues ahead of the CDR3 end, with the missing end drawn from the germline J gene. The chain is built from TRBV2 and TRBJ1-2, with 8 nucleotides matching TRBD1. The V gene end was trimmed by 2 bases and the J gene end by 7 bases; junction bases not matched to a gene: 15. The germline CDR1 and CDR2 sequences are SNHLY and FYNNEI. This CDR3 is 17 amino acids long. CDR3: CASSEIRTGSSGGGYTF. The sequenced CDR3 bases are TGTGCCAGCAGTGAAATTCGGACAGGGTCTTCAGGCGGTGGC.

This clone occurred many times. Read sequence stops 3 residues before the CDR3 end, and the germline J gene provides the missing end. V usage is TRBV11-2 and J usage is TRBJ2-5; D gene unclear. The V end lost 3 bases, the J end lost 1 base, and 9 bases lay between the germline ends. The CDR3 extends over 14 amino acids. Germline V lookup: CDR1 SGHAT, CDR2 FQNNGV. The CDR3 loop is CASSFQWAQETQYF. CDR3 bases read: TGTGCCAGCAGCTTCCAGTGGGCCCAAGAGACC.

A remark on this clone: The read gets to within 3 residues of the CDR3 end, and the germline J gene fills in the rest. J is TRBJ2-1 and V is TRBV7-9, with 9 positions matching TRBD1. V shed 4 bases, J shed 6 bases, and the junction held 7 bases outside the gene matches. CDR1 is SEHNR, CDR2 FQNEAQ, per germline (reference sequence). This CDR3 contains 15 residues. CDR3 sequence: CASSSWDREANEQFF. The part of the CDR3 DNA that was read is TGTGCCAGCAGCTCCTGGGACAGGGAGGCCAATGAG.

Many counts were recorded for this clone. The read comes to an end 3 residues before the CDR3 does, leaving the germline J gene to fill in the end. This chain links TRBV7-8 with TRBJ2-2; 9 nucleotides match TRBD1. The CDR3 runs 16 residues. Germline assignment: CDR1 SGHVS and CDR2 FQNEAQ. V lost 0 bases, J lost 10 bases, and 9 bases stayed unmatched. Incomplete CDR3 DNA: TGTGCCAGCAGCTTAGCAGATATGGGACAGGGTACGGAG. Amino acids: CASSLADMGQGTE. From start to end, the CDR3 is CASSLADMGQGTELFF.

In regard to this clone: The read finishes 3 residues shy of the CDR3 end, and the germline J gene is used to complete it. The chain recombines TRBV11-3 with TRBJ2-5; no clear D. Trimming cost V 0 bases and J 5 bases, with 4 bases left between them. The CDR3 extends over 12 amino acids. Germline assignment: CDR1 SGHNT and CDR2 YENEEA. The sequenced CDR3 bases are TGTGCCAGCAGCTTAGATCGGGAGACC. Its translation is CASSLDRET. The CDR3 as a whole reads CASSLDRETQYF.

In this sample, this clone turned up a few times. The DNA ends 3 residues before the CDR3 does, and the rest of the CDR3 is filled in from the germline J gene. The genes are TRBV7-3 and TRBJ2-3; 9 bases line up with TRBD2. The V segment lost 3 bases and the J segment 3 bases; nucleotides outside the gene matches: 4. This CDR3 has 15 residues. Germline values: CDR1 SGHTA, CDR2 FQGTGA. Here the CDR3 reads CASSFLAGETDTQYF. The part of the CDR3 DNA that was read is TGTGCCAGCAGCTTCTTAGCGGGGGAAACAGATACG.

The table lists this clone with many counts. The read terminates 3 residues before the CDR3 end, so the remaining end is supplied by the germline J gene. The chain combines TRBV2 with TRBJ2-2; D possibly corresponds to TRBD1 (6 bases). With 5 bases removed from V and 6 bases from J, the gap between germline ends came to 13 bases. CDR3 length: 14 residues. Germline values: CDR1 SNHLY, CDR2 FYNNEI. The sequenced part of the CDR3 DNA is TGTGCCAGCAGTCCACAGGGAAACGCCGGGGAG. Translated, it gives CASSPQGNAGE. The CDR3 reads in full as CASSPQGNAGELFF.

This clone turned up a few times. Read coverage stops 3 residues before the CDR3 terminus; the germline J gene supplies the remainder. The J gene is TRBJ2-4, the V gene TRBV18, with 8 positions matching TRBD1. This CDR3 has 16 amino acids. CDR1 and CDR2 from the germline V gene are KGHSH and LQKENI. The V gene end was trimmed by 3 bases and the J gene end by 1 base; junction bases not matched to a gene: 5. The CDR3 reads CASSPLDRVAKNIQYF. The sequenced CDR3 bases are TGTGCCAGCTCACCGTTGGACAGGGTGGCCAAAAACATT. The full variable domain, its missing parts supplied by reference TRBV18 and TRBJ2-4, is NAGVMQNPRHLVRRRGQEARLRCSPMKGHSHVYWYRQLPEEGLKFMVYLQKENIIDESGMPKERFSAEFPKEGPSILRIQQVVRGDSAAYFCASSPLDRVAKNIQYFGAGTRLSVL.

The sample holds many counts of this clone. The DNA ends 3 residues before the CDR3 does, and the rest of the CDR3 is filled in from the germline J gene. The V and J genes are TRBV27 and TRBJ1-5; D might be TRBD1 (5 bases). The CDR3 is 14 amino acids. V was shortened by 3 bases and J by 1 base, with 7 bases between the two germline ends. CDR1 MNHEY and CDR2 SMNVEV come from the germline V gene (reference sequence). This chain's CDR3 is CASSLGGSNQPQHF. Partial CDR3 DNA: TGTGCCAGCAGTTTGGGGGGGAGCAATCAGCCC.

Concerning this clone itself: The read comes to an end 3 residues before the CDR3 does, leaving the germline J gene to fill in the end. This sequence joins TRBV30 and TRBJ2-1; possibly TRBD1 for D (6 bases). V was trimmed by 7 bases and J by 6 bases, leaving 16 bases between them. The CDR3 runs to 13 residues. Germline values: CDR1 GTSNPN, CDR2 SVGIG (reference sequence). The CDR3 reads CASEGETANEQFF. Partial CDR3 DNA: TGTGCCTCAGAGGGGGAGACGGCCAATGAG.

Of note for this clone: Read sequence stops 3 residues before the CDR3 end, and the germline J gene provides the missing end. The chain carries TRBV20-1 and TRBJ2-5; 8 nucleotides agree with TRBD2. Germline CDR1 reads DFQATT; CDR2 reads SNEGSKA (reference sequence). The ends lost 5 bases at V and 1 base at J; junction bases unmatched: 6. The CDR3 consists of 14 residues. CDR3 DNA (partial): TGCAGTGCTTCCCTAGCGGGTCTCCAAGAGACC. Residues: CSASLAGLQET. The full-length CDR3 reads as CSASLAGLQETQYF.

This clone was seen repeatedly, ten times or more. The CDR3 end lies 3 residues beyond the end of the read and is filled in from the germline J gene. The chain joins TRBV20-1 to TRBJ2-3; 8 nucleotides align to TRBD2. There are 15 residues in the CDR3. V dropped 3 bases and J dropped 5; count of bases not matched to a gene: 10. Per the germline V gene, CDR1 is DFQATT and CDR2 is SNEGSKA (reference sequence). The part of the CDR3 DNA that was read is TGCAGTGCTAGGAACAGCGGGAGCTCCGGAGATACG. Its protein is CSARNSGSSGDT. The full CDR3 protein is CSARNSGSSGDTQYF.

A note on this clone: Read coverage stops 3 residues before the CDR3 terminus; the germline J gene supplies the remainder. The chain has TRBV23-1 and TRBJ2-3; 7 positions match TRBD2. TRBV23-1 is designated an ORF whose function remains uncertain. The CDR3 consists of 13 residues. V lost 0 bases and J lost 6; bases outside the gene matches: 0. The CDR3 region is CASSQSRGDTQYF. CDR3 bases read: TGCGCCAGCAGTCAATCGCGGGGGGATACG.

A few counts support this clone. The read ends 3 residues shy of where the CDR3 ends; the end is completed using the germline J gene. The chain employs TRBV6-4 and TRBJ2-1, with 7 bases that match TRBD1. CDR1 and CDR2 from the germline V gene are MRHNA and SNTAGT. The CDR3 has 16 residues. J gave up 3 bases and V 5 bases, and 10 bases lay outside the gene matches. The covered CDR3 bases are TGTGCCAGCAGTCCCACCGCCGGGACAGTCTACAATGAG. The encoded protein is CASSPTAGTVYNE. The CDR3 reads in full as CASSPTAGTVYNEQFF.

This clone was observed a handful of times. With the read ending 3 residues before the CDR3 end, the germline J gene is used to fill in that end. This sequence joins TRBV5-5 and TRBJ2-7; 7 nucleotides agree with TRBD1. Germline loops: CDR1 SGHKS, CDR2 YYEKEE (reference sequence). After removal of 4 bases from V and 4 bases from J, the junction contained 5 bases not matched to a gene. This CDR3 contains 13 residues. CDR3 sequence reads: CASSKGQPYEQYF. CDR3 bases read: TGTGCCAGCAGCAAGGGACAGCCTTACGAG.